This is a list of T cell receptor beta chains from one sample in a study of CD8 T cells in Susac syndrome. TCRdb reprocessed the immunoSEQ multiplex PCR reads via MiXCR and lists one record per CDR3 protein. The sample lists approximately 150,000 distinct CDR3 sequences, 90% to 95% seen once, with roughly 0.1% in the top ten. The material sequenced was CD4+ T cells from PBMCs. Receptor source: a human donor with multiple sclerosis. The CDR3 runs from the conserved cysteine through the conserved F or W. The order of the fields is V gene, CDR3 length, J gene, D gene, clone size, CDR3 protein, CDR3 DNA. A D gene is named only where the DNA matches it firmly. Clone size is stated in some rows and not others, as once, few, many or a class when expanded.

V gene: TRBV7-3; CDR3 length: 14; J gene: TRBJ2-5; D gene: .; clone size: once; CDR3 protein: CASSLTPSRETQYF; CDR3 DNA: TGTGCCAGCAGCTTAACGCCTAGTCGGGAGACCCAGTACTTC
V gene: TRBV29-1; CDR3 length: 13; J gene: TRBJ1-1; D gene: .; clone size: .; CDR3 protein: CSVEHRLRTEAFF; CDR3 DNA: TGCAGCGTTGAACACAGGCTTAGGACTGAAGCTTTCTTT
V gene: TRBV12-5; CDR3 length: 13; J gene: TRBJ1-1; D gene: .; clone size: .; CDR3 protein: CASGLDQNTEAFF; CDR3 DNA: TGTGCTAGTGGTTTGGACCAGAACACTGAAGCTTTCTTT
V gene: TRBV12-3/TRBV12-4; CDR3 length: 15; J gene: TRBJ2-4; D gene: .; clone size: once; CDR3 protein: CASSLGRTLKNIQYF; CDR3 DNA: TGTGCCAGCAGTTTAGGCCGAACCCTCAAAAACATTCAGTACTTC
V gene: TRBV27; CDR3 length: 17; J gene: TRBJ2-1; D gene: TRBD2; clone size: .; CDR3 protein: CASSLGAAGGRGNEQFF; CDR3 DNA: TGTGCCAGCAGTTTAGGTGCGGCGGGAGGCCGGGGCAATGAGCAGTTCTTC
V gene: TRBV5-1; CDR3 length: 18; J gene: TRBJ2-7; D gene: TRBD2; clone size: .; CDR3 protein: CASSLRSPSGLRRDEQYF; CDR3 DNA: TGCGCCAGCAGCTTGCGGTCCCCTAGCGGGCTGAGGAGGGACGAGCAGTACTTC
V gene: TRBV3-1; CDR3 length: 14; J gene: TRBJ2-7; D gene: TRBD2; clone size: .; CDR3 protein: CASSSRGGSYEQYF; CDR3 DNA: TGTGCCAGCAGTAGCCGGGGAGGGTCCTACGAGCAGTACTTC
V gene: TRBV10-3; CDR3 length: 16; J gene: TRBJ1-2; D gene: .; clone size: .; CDR3 protein: CAISERQDSNGDGYTF; CDR3 DNA: TGTGCCATCAGTGAGAGGCAGGATAGCAACGGGGATGGCTACACCTTC
V gene: TRBV2; CDR3 length: 12; J gene: TRBJ2-7; D gene: TRBD2; clone size: once; CDR3 protein: CASQRELHEQYF; CDR3 DNA: TGTGCCAGCCAGCGGGAGCTCCACGAGCAGTACTTC
V gene: TRBV9; CDR3 length: 14; J gene: TRBJ2-5; D gene: .; clone size: .; CDR3 protein: CASSRTRGQETQYF; CDR3 DNA: TGTGCCAGCAGCAGGACCAGGGGCCAGGAGACCCAGTACTTC
V gene: TRBV7-9; CDR3 length: 12; J gene: TRBJ2-7; D gene: .; clone size: .; CDR3 protein: CASNSDSSEQYF; CDR3 DNA: TGTGCCAGCAACAGCGACAGTTCCGAGCAGTACTTC
V gene: TRBV5-4; CDR3 length: 15; J gene: TRBJ2-7; D gene: TRBD1; clone size: .; CDR3 protein: CASSQTGTGHYEQYF; CDR3 DNA: TGTGCCAGCAGCCAAACCGGGACAGGGCATTACGAGCAGTACTTC
V gene: TRBV7-9; CDR3 length: 14; J gene: TRBJ2-1; D gene: TRBD2; clone size: .; CDR3 protein: CASSASGGPNEQFF; CDR3 DNA: TGTGCCAGCAGCGCTAGCGGGGGGCCCAATGAGCAGTTCTTC
V gene: TRBV20-1; CDR3 length: 13; J gene: TRBJ1-2; D gene: .; clone size: .; CDR3 protein: CSALTGRNYGYTF; CDR3 DNA: TGCAGTGCTCTCACCGGGAGGAACTATGGCTACACCTTC
V gene: TRBV18; CDR3 length: 15; J gene: TRBJ2-5; D gene: .; clone size: .; CDR3 protein: CASSPSPFRGETQYF; CDR3 DNA: TGTGCCAGCTCACCATCCCCGTTTCGAGGAGAGACCCAGTACTTC
V gene: TRBV9; CDR3 length: 18; J gene: TRBJ2-5; D gene: TRBD1; clone size: .; CDR3 protein: CASSSRGGRDRKAETQYF; CDR3 DNA: TGTGCCAGCAGCTCCCGCGGAGGCCGGGACAGGAAGGCAGAGACCCAGTACTTC
V gene: TRBV24-1; CDR3 length: 15; J gene: TRBJ1-1; D gene: TRBD1; clone size: .; CDR3 protein: CATSDLGQGNTEAFF; CDR3 DNA: TGTGCCACCAGTGATTTGGGACAGGGGAACACTGAAGCTTTCTTT
V gene: TRBV18; CDR3 length: 14; J gene: TRBJ2-7; D gene: .; clone size: .; CDR3 protein: CASSSDRLSYEQYF; CDR3 DNA: TGTGCCAGCTCATCCGACAGGCTTTCCTACGAGCAGTACTTC
V gene: TRBV5-1; CDR3 length: 15; J gene: TRBJ2-5; D gene: .; clone size: .; CDR3 protein: CASSLSPGVQETQYF; CDR3 DNA: TGCGCCAGCAGCTTGTCCCCAGGGGTCCAAGAGACCCAGTACTTC
V gene: TRBV28; CDR3 length: 14; J gene: TRBJ1-6; D gene: .; clone size: once; CDR3 protein: CASSLLSQNSPLHF; CDR3 DNA: TGTGCCAGCAGTTTATTGAGCCAGAATTCACCCCTCCACTTT
V gene: TRBV19; CDR3 length: 16; J gene: TRBJ2-7; D gene: .; clone size: .; CDR3 protein: CASSTPTGSTTYEQYF; CDR3 DNA: TGTGCCAGTAGTACGCCTACAGGTTCCACCACCTACGAGCAGTACTTC
V gene: TRBV20-1; CDR3 length: 14; J gene: TRBJ1-5; D gene: .; clone size: .; CDR3 protein: CSASGEQGGQPQHF; CDR3 DNA: TGCAGTGCTAGTGGGGAGCAGGGCGGGCAGCCCCAGCATTTT
V gene: TRBV6-1; CDR3 length: 14; J gene: TRBJ1-6; D gene: .; clone size: .; CDR3 protein: CASRDIILNSPLHF; CDR3 DNA: TGTGCCAGCAGGGACATCATCCTCAATTCACCCCTCCACTTT
V gene: TRBV14; CDR3 length: 13; J gene: TRBJ1-6; D gene: .; clone size: .; CDR3 protein: CASSQEGYSPLHF; CDR3 DNA: TGTGCCAGCAGCCAAGAGGGCTATTCACCCCTCCACTTT
V gene: TRBV30; CDR3 length: 11; J gene: TRBJ2-5; D gene: .; clone size: .; CDR3 protein: CAWSSGETQYF; CDR3 DNA: TGTGCCTGGTCAAGCGGAGAGACCCAGTACTTC
V gene: TRBV2; CDR3 length: 11; J gene: TRBJ1-5; D gene: .; clone size: .; CDR3 protein: CASRGDQPQHF; CDR3 DNA: TGTGCCAGCAGGGGGGATCAGCCCCAGCATTTT
V gene: TRBV5-4; CDR3 length: 13; J gene: TRBJ1-1; D gene: .; clone size: few; CDR3 protein: CASSLTENTEAFF; CDR3 DNA: TGTGCCAGCAGCTTGACAGAAAACACTGAAGCTTTCTTT
V gene: TRBV28; CDR3 length: 18; J gene: TRBJ1-5; D gene: .; clone size: .; CDR3 protein: CASSSLSRTGLSNQPQHF; CDR3 DNA: TGTGCCAGCAGTTCCCTGAGCCGAACAGGGTTGAGCAATCAGCCCCAGCATTTT
V gene: TRBV24-1; CDR3 length: 14; J gene: TRBJ2-3; D gene: .; clone size: .; CDR3 protein: CATSESTGGDTQYF; CDR3 DNA: TGTGCCACCAGTGAGTCGACAGGAGGCGATACGCAGTATTTT
V gene: TRBV4-1; CDR3 length: 11; J gene: TRBJ2-1; D gene: .; clone size: .; CDR3 protein: CASSQLGSRFF; CDR3 DNA: TGCGCCAGCAGCCAGCTAGGAAGTAGGTTCTTC
V gene: TRBV28; CDR3 length: 13; J gene: TRBJ2-5; D gene: .; clone size: .; CDR3 protein: CATHQQGPETQYF; CDR3 DNA: TGTGCCACCCACCAACAGGGCCCAGAGACCCAGTACTTC
V gene: TRBV29-1; CDR3 length: 11; J gene: TRBJ1-4; D gene: .; clone size: .; CDR3 protein: CSVPRNEKLFF; CDR3 DNA: TGCAGCGTCCCGAGAAATGAAAAACTGTTTTTT
V gene: TRBV27; CDR3 length: 14; J gene: TRBJ2-1; D gene: .; clone size: .; CDR3 protein: CASSPGAPVGEQFF; CDR3 DNA: TGTGCCAGCAGTCCGGGGGCCCCCGTGGGTGAGCAGTTCTTC
V gene: TRBV20-1; CDR3 length: 14; J gene: TRBJ1-1; D gene: .; clone size: .; CDR3 protein: CSARKGKFDTEAFF; CDR3 DNA: TGCAGTGCTAGAAAGGGGAAGTTCGACACTGAAGCTTTCTTT
V gene: TRBV3-1; CDR3 length: 14; J gene: TRBJ2-7; D gene: TRBD1; clone size: .; CDR3 protein: CASSQGQTDYEQYF; CDR3 DNA: TGTGCCAGCAGCCAGGGACAGACCGACTACGAGCAGTACTTC
V gene: TRBV12-3/TRBV12-4; CDR3 length: 13; J gene: TRBJ1-1; D gene: .; clone size: .; CDR3 protein: CASSNEGSGEAFF; CDR3 DNA: TGTGCCAGCAGTAACGAGGGGTCCGGAGAAGCTTTCTTT
V gene: TRBV2; CDR3 length: 14; J gene: TRBJ2-1; D gene: .; clone size: once; CDR3 protein: CAAQGSRFYNEQFF; CDR3 DNA: TGTGCCGCCCAGGGTAGCCGCTTCTACAATGAGCAGTTCTTC
V gene: TRBV7-9; CDR3 length: 16; J gene: TRBJ2-3; D gene: .; clone size: .; CDR3 protein: CASSLYLSPSTDTQYF; CDR3 DNA: TGTGCCAGCAGCTTATACCTGAGCCCCAGCACAGATACGCAGTATTTT
V gene: TRBV24-1; CDR3 length: 17; J gene: TRBJ2-1; D gene: .; clone size: .; CDR3 protein: CATSDNRAGTSYNEQFF; CDR3 DNA: TGTGCCACCAGTGATAACAGGGCGGGAACCTCCTACAATGAGCAGTTCTTC
V gene: TRBV6-5; CDR3 length: 15; J gene: TRBJ1-2; D gene: TRBD1; clone size: once; CDR3 protein: CASRGTGGIFYGYTF; CDR3 DNA: TGTGCCAGCAGGGGGACAGGGGGAATTTTCTATGGCTACACCTTC
V gene: TRBV5-4; CDR3 length: 14; J gene: TRBJ1-2; D gene: .; clone size: .; CDR3 protein: CASSLVEQVYGYTF; CDR3 DNA: TGTGCCAGCAGCTTGGTAGAACAGGTCTATGGCTACACCTTC
V gene: TRBV5-1; CDR3 length: 11; J gene: TRBJ2-1; D gene: .; clone size: .; CDR3 protein: CASSLLGEQFF; CDR3 DNA: TGCGCCAGCAGCTTGTTGGGGGAGCAGTTCTTC
V gene: TRBV7-3; CDR3 length: 15; J gene: TRBJ2-7; D gene: .; clone size: .; CDR3 protein: CASSLTHGRTYEQYF; CDR3 DNA: TGCGCCAGCAGCTTAACTCACGGGAGAACCTACGAGCAGTACTTC
V gene: TRBV29-1; CDR3 length: 13; J gene: TRBJ2-1; D gene: .; clone size: .; CDR3 protein: CSVQGSSYNEQFF; CDR3 DNA: TGCAGCGTTCAGGGGAGCTCCTACAATGAGCAGTTCTTC
V gene: TRBV20-1; CDR3 length: 12; J gene: TRBJ2-2; D gene: TRBD2; clone size: .; CDR3 protein: CSARLAARELFF; CDR3 DNA: TGCAGTGCTAGACTAGCGGCTCGGGAGCTGTTTTTT
V gene: TRBV28; CDR3 length: 16; J gene: TRBJ2-5; D gene: .; clone size: .; CDR3 protein: CASHYLAAGYQETQYF; CDR3 DNA: TGTGCCAGCCATTATCTGGCCGCTGGGTACCAAGAGACCCAGTACTTC
V gene: TRBV11-1; CDR3 length: 16; J gene: TRBJ2-1; D gene: TRBD1; clone size: .; CDR3 protein: CASSSRQGKESNEQFF; CDR3 DNA: TGTGCCAGCAGCAGCCGACAGGGGAAGGAGTCCAATGAGCAGTTCTTC
V gene: TRBV10-2; CDR3 length: 13; J gene: TRBJ2-5; D gene: .; clone size: .; CDR3 protein: CASNLGGQETQYF; CDR3 DNA: TGCGCCAGCAACCTAGGGGGGCAGGAGACCCAGTACTTC
V gene: TRBV20-1; CDR3 length: 14; J gene: TRBJ2-3; D gene: .; clone size: .; CDR3 protein: CSASSSGGADTQYF; CDR3 DNA: TGCAGTGCTAGTTCATCAGGTGGGGCAGATACGCAGTATTTT
V gene: TRBV4-1; CDR3 length: 16; J gene: TRBJ2-3; D gene: TRBD2; clone size: once; CDR3 protein: CASSPHLAGGRDTQYF; CDR3 DNA: TGCGCCAGCAGCCCCCATTTAGCGGGGGGGCGAGATACGCAGTATTTT
V gene: TRBV3-1; CDR3 length: 16; J gene: TRBJ2-3; D gene: TRBD2; clone size: .; CDR3 protein: CASSQVGTRYYDTQYF; CDR3 DNA: TGTGCCAGCAGCCAAGTGGGGACTAGGTATTATGATACGCAGTATTTT
V gene: TRBV5-1; CDR3 length: 14; J gene: TRBJ2-7; D gene: .; clone size: once; CDR3 protein: CASSSQGTGDEQYF; CDR3 DNA: TGCGCCAGCAGCTCTCAGGGGACGGGGGACGAGCAGTACTTC
V gene: TRBV20-1; CDR3 length: 15; J gene: TRBJ2-7; D gene: .; clone size: .; CDR3 protein: CSARLPGRAIYEQYF; CDR3 DNA: TGCAGTGCTAGATTACCGGGACGAGCTATCTACGAGCAGTACTTC
V gene: TRBV2; CDR3 length: 11; J gene: TRBJ2-4; D gene: .; clone size: .; CDR3 protein: CASKGRNIQYF; CDR3 DNA: TGTGCCAGCAAAGGCAGAAACATTCAGTACTTC
V gene: TRBV7-2; CDR3 length: 15; J gene: TRBJ2-5; D gene: .; clone size: .; CDR3 protein: CASSFQTGMSETQYF; CDR3 DNA: TGTGCCAGCAGCTTCCAAACAGGGATGTCAGAGACCCAGTACTTC
V gene: TRBV2; CDR3 length: 14; J gene: TRBJ2-5; D gene: .; clone size: once; CDR3 protein: CASSERLGGETQYF; CDR3 DNA: TGTGCCAGCAGTGAAAGGCTAGGGGGAGAGACCCAGTACTTC
V gene: TRBV7-9; CDR3 length: 16; J gene: TRBJ2-3; D gene: TRBD2; clone size: .; CDR3 protein: CASSSRTSGSEDTQYF; CDR3 DNA: TGTGCCAGCAGCTCCCGGACTAGCGGGAGTGAAGATACGCAGTATTTT
V gene: TRBV14; CDR3 length: 16; J gene: TRBJ2-5; D gene: .; clone size: .; CDR3 protein: CASSQRPGRYQETQYF; CDR3 DNA: TGTGCCAGCAGCCAACGACCGGGAAGGTACCAAGAGACCCAGTACTTC
V gene: TRBV19; CDR3 length: 14; J gene: TRBJ2-2; D gene: .; clone size: .; CDR3 protein: CASRQTFNTGELFF; CDR3 DNA: TGTGCCAGTAGACAAACTTTCAACACCGGGGAGCTGTTTTTT
V gene: TRBV13; CDR3 length: 14; J gene: TRBJ2-6; D gene: .; clone size: once; CDR3 protein: CASSYHSGANVLTF; CDR3 DNA: TGTGCCAGCAGCTATCACTCTGGGGCCAACGTCCTGACTTTC